Following are 23 T cell receptor beta chains from one sample sequenced in a study of T-cell reconstitution after alpha-beta-depleted transplantation in children. A library of TCRbeta sequences, prepared with unique molecular identifiers, was generated. TCRdb redid the calling of the PCR reads with MiXCR, one entry per CDR3 protein. There are around 100,000 distinct CDR3 sequences in the sample; 7.5% to 9% occur only once, and roughly 15% lies in the top ten. The specimen comprised PBMCs, sampled before TCRalphabeta/CD19-depleted stem cell transplant. The receptors were sampled from a boy aged 2 to 10 with acute lymphoblastic leukemia, due to receive a stem cell transplant.

Ten or more counts support this clonotype. V gene TRBV20-1 combines with J gene TRBJ2-7, with 7 bases identical to TRBD1. This CDR3 is built from 15 residues. Germline V gene lookup returns CDR1 DFQATT and CDR2 SNEGSKA (reference sequence). Losses at the gene ends were 4 bases for V and 5 bases for J; bases not matched to a gene: 14. The CDR3 is CSAIIPTGTGNEQYF. CDR3 DNA: TGCAGTGCTATAATACCGACAGGGACGGGAAACGAGCAGTACTTC.

In DNA form, the CDR3 reads TGTGCCAGCAGTTTAAACAGGAACCTTGGCTATGGCTACACCTTC. The encoded protein is CASSLNRNLGYGYTF. The rearrangement uses TRBV12-3 or TRBV12-4 and TRBJ1-2, with TRBD1 as a possible D gene (5 bases). The CDR3 consists of 15 residues. Trimming left V 2 bases short and J 4 bases short, with 14 bases between.

The sample holds many counts of this clonotype. The rearrangement uses TRBV3-1 and TRBJ2-3; tentative D call: TRBD2 (5 bases). V lost 4 bases and J lost 1, with 12 bases in between. CDR1 is LGHDT, CDR2 YNNKEL, per germline (reference sequence). The CDR3 totals 15 residues. CDR3 DNA sequence: TGTGCCAGCAGCCTCGATGTCGGGGGCACAGATACGCAGTATTTT. Translation: CASSLDVGGTDTQYF.

This clonotype came up a few times. The V and J genes are TRBV13 and TRBJ1-4, with D possibly being TRBD1 (5 bases). This CDR3 spans 16 amino acids. The V and J ends lost 0 bases and 2 bases respectively, with 10 bases between them. CDR1 and CDR2 from the germline V gene are PRHDT and FYEKMQ (reference sequence). In DNA form, the CDR3 reads TGTGCCAGCAGCTTAGGCCCGGGACTGACTAATGAAAAACTGTTTTTT. Its protein is CASSLGPGLTNEKLFF.

This clonotype showed up just a few times. V is TRBV5-6 and J is TRBJ1-5, with D maybe TRBD1 (6 bases). The CDR3 consists of 16 residues. Germline CDR1 and CDR2: SGHDT and YYEEEE. The V gene lost 1 base and the J gene lost 3 bases, with 14 bases spanning the gap. CDR3 protein: CASSLTGDRYNQPQHF. For the CDR3, the DNA is TGTGCCAGCAGCTTGACAGGAGACAGGTACAATCAGCCCCAGCATTTT.

This sequence joins TRBV6-1 and TRBJ2-7, with no clear D. Germline V gives CDR1 MNHNS, CDR2 SASEGT. The CDR3 spans 13 residues. Trimming removed 0 bases at V and 3 bases at J, with 6 bases between. The CDR3 loop reads CASSEAEHYEQYF. In DNA form, the CDR3 reads TGTGCCAGCAGTGAAGCGGAGCACTACGAGCAGTACTTC.

With respect to this clonotype: The junction departs from the called germline gene at one end, perhaps through a read error. V usage is TRBV19 and J usage is TRBJ1-2; the D is unclear. The CDR3 is made up of 12 amino acids. Germline CDR1 and CDR2: LNHDA and SQIVND (reference sequence). In nucleotides, the CDR3 is TGTGCCAGCAGTACAGAAAACTATGGCTACACCTTC. It translates to CASSTENYGYTF. The variable domain in full, completed from reference TRBV19 and TRBJ1-2, reads DGGITQSPKYLFRKEGQNVTLSCEQNLNHDAMYWYRQDPGQGLRLIYYSQIVNDFQKGDIAEGYSVSREKKESFPLTVTSAQKNPTAFYLCASSTENYGYTFGSGTRLTVV.

This clonotype came up a few times. The J gene is TRBJ1-2, the V gene TRBV7-3, with D perhaps matching TRBD1 (6 bases). V lost 6 bases to trimming and J lost 3 bases, with 17 bases between them. Germline V gene lookup returns CDR1 SGHTA and CDR2 FQGTGA. This CDR3 is 15 amino acids long. The CDR3 bases are TGTGCCAGCAGAAAAGGGGGGTCAGGCGACTATGGCTACACCTTC. Its protein is CASRKGGSGDYGYTF.

Worth noting for this clonotype: Mismatch with germline at one junction end may stem from a read error. The chain links TRBV9 to TRBJ2-5; 11 bases match TRBD2. The CDR3 runs 17 residues. CDR1 and CDR2 from the germline V gene are SGDLS and YYNGEE. The CDR3 protein is CAISVAPSGGREETQYF. In DNA form, the CDR3 reads TGTGCCATCAGCGTAGCTCCTAGCGGGGGGAGAGAAGAGACCCAGTACTTC.

This clonotype showed up just a few times. The chain carries TRBV5-6 and TRBJ2-3, with TRBD1 matching 8 bases. This CDR3 is built from 16 residues. Trimming took 4 bases from V and 0 from J; bases not matched to a gene: 7. From germline, CDR1 is SGHDT and CDR2 YYEEEE. The CDR3 loop is CASSQDRGASTDTQYF. The CDR3 DNA follows: TGTGCCAGCAGCCAAGACAGGGGTGCTAGCACAGATACGCAGTATTTT.

At least ten counts were recorded for this clonotype. This chain joins TRBV12-3 or TRBV12-4 and TRBJ1-3; D possibly corresponds to TRBD1 (5 bases). V lost 3 bases and J 4 bases, leaving 16 bases between the germline ends. The CDR3 has 16 residues. Here the CDR3 DNA reads TGTGCCAGCAGTTTCGTCCCAGGGCTAGGAGGAAACACCATATATTTT. As protein: CASSFVPGLGGNTIYF.

There are a few counts of this clonotype. The gene calls are TRBV19 and TRBJ1-5; 12 bases agree with TRBD1. Germline CDR1 LNHDA, CDR2 SQIVND (reference sequence). With 6 bases clipped from V and 5 bases from J, the junction kept 5 bases outside the gene matches. The CDR3 runs to 15 residues. The CDR3: CASRQGQGAHQPQHF. The CDR3 DNA reads TGTGCCAGTAGGCAGGGACAGGGGGCTCATCAGCCCCAGCATTTT. The full variable domain, in which reference TRBV19 and TRBJ1-5 provide the parts outside the CDR3, is DGGITQSPKYLFRKEGQNVTLSCEQNLNHDAMYWYRQDPGQGLRLIYYSQIVNDFQKGDIAEGYSVSREKKESFPLTVTSAQKNPTAFYLCASRQGQGAHQPQHFGDGTRLSIL.

This clonotype was detected many times. The rearrangement uses TRBV5-1 and TRBJ2-7; D possibly matches TRBD1 or TRBD2 (5 bases each). The V end was cut by 5 bases, the J end by 3 bases, with 18 bases between. The germline V gene has CDR1 SGHRS and CDR2 YFSETQ. The CDR3 contains 15 residues. The CDR3 protein is CASRRQQDGGYEQYF. CDR3 bases: TGCGCCAGCAGACGTCAACAAGATGGGGGCTACGAGCAGTACTTC.

V and J are TRBV7-9 and TRBJ2-7, with D possibly matching TRBD2 (6 bases). This CDR3 has 15 amino acids. The V gene's germline CDR1 is SEHNR and CDR2 FQNEAQ (reference sequence). Trimming stripped 3 bases from V and 2 bases from J, with 14 bases between. The CDR3 DNA sequence: TGTGCCAGCAGCTTCAAAGGGCTAGCGCCCTACGAGCAGTACTTC. Its translation: CASSFKGLAPYEQYF.

This clonotype was counted many times. The rearrangement uses TRBV15 and TRBJ2-7; 8 nucleotides line up with TRBD1. Germline values: CDR1 LNHNV, CDR2 YYDKDF (reference sequence). This CDR3 comprises 14 residues. V lost 3 bases and J lost 2; bases outside the gene matches: 3. The CDR3 bases are TGTGCCACCAGCAGCACAGGGGGAGCCTACGAGCAGTACTTC. Amino acids: CATSSTGGAYEQYF.

This clonotype has at least ten counts. The chain is built from TRBV5-1 and TRBJ1-1, with D unresolved. V dropped 3 bases and J dropped 3 bases, with 12 bases sitting between them. The CDR3 has 14 residues. The V gene's germline CDR1 is SGHRS and CDR2 YFSETQ. The CDR3 DNA follows: TGCGCCAGCAGCTCCTCGAGGACCCACACTGAAGCTTTCTTT. The encoded protein is CASSSSRTHTEAFF.

This chain uses TRBV19 with TRBJ2-7; TRBD1 aligns across 12 bases. The V and J ends lost 7 bases and 6 bases, in that order; junction bases with no gene match: 7. This CDR3 comprises 14 residues. Germline-derived CDR1 and CDR2 are LNHDA and SQIVND (reference sequence). The CDR3 bases are TGTGCCAGTAATTCCGGGACAGGGGGCCCCGAGCAGTACTTC. Its translation: CASNSGTGGPEQYF. Filled out from reference TRBV19 and TRBJ2-7, the complete variable domain reads DGGITQSPKYLFRKEGQNVTLSCEQNLNHDAMYWYRQDPGQGLRLIYYSQIVNDFQKGDIAEGYSVSREKKESFPLTVTSAQKNPTAFYLCASNSGTGGPEQYFGPGTRLTVT.

This clonotype was seen ten or more times. The chain carries TRBV12-3 or TRBV12-4 and TRBJ2-2; D is undetermined. The V end lost 8 bases, the J end lost 7 bases, and 8 bases lay between the germline ends. There are 11 residues in the CDR3. CDR3 coding DNA: TGTGCCAGCGGAGAGGTCGGGGAGCTGTTTTTT. It yields the protein CASGEVGELFF.

This clonotype was seen at least ten times. The chain carries TRBV11-2 and TRBJ2-4; no firm D call. This CDR3 has 15 amino acids. Trimming pared 1 base from V and 1 base from J, leaving 8 bases between. From germline, CDR1 is SGHAT and CDR2 FQNNGV. The CDR3: CASSLGPRAKNIQYF. The CDR3 bases are TGTGCCAGCAGCTTAGGTCCCAGGGCCAAAAACATTCAGTACTTC.

Ten or more counts support this clonotype. The chain employs TRBV6-2 or TRBV6-3 and TRBJ2-7; TRBD1 might be the D (6 bases). Germline assignment: CDR1 MNHEY and CDR2 SVGEGT. The CDR3 is 14 amino acids. The germline V and J ends were trimmed by 5 bases and 6 bases, with 17 bases remaining between them. The CDR3 spells CASSGVTGGPEQYF. Here the CDR3 DNA reads TGTGCCAGCAGTGGTGTGACAGGAGGTCCCGAGCAGTACTTC.

V usage is TRBV11-3 and J usage is TRBJ2-7; 8 nucleotides agree with TRBD1. The V segment lost 3 bases and the J segment 4 bases; nucleotides outside the gene matches: 2. Germline CDR1 and CDR2: SGHNT and YENEEA. The CDR3 loop spans 13 amino acids. CDR3 sequence reads: CASSLRTGYEQYF. CDR3 DNA: TGTGCCAGCAGCTTGAGGACAGGGTACGAGCAGTACTTC.

This clonotype was detected only a few times. The V call is TRBV20-1, the J call TRBJ2-7; D not certain. Germline V gives CDR1 DFQATT, CDR2 SNEGSKA (reference sequence). Trimming removed 5 bases from V and 4 bases from J, with 18 bases in between. This CDR3 region has 14 residues. CDR3 nucleotides: TGCAGTGCTTCGTCGTGGGTGGGTGTATACGAGCAGTACTTC. This codes for CSASSWVGVYEQYF.

The chain is built from TRBV2 and TRBJ1-5; D gene uncertain. In germline, CDR1 is SNHLY, CDR2 FYNNEI. Trimming took off 3 bases at V and 4 bases at J, with 13 bases between the two ends. CDR3 length: 15 residues. The CDR3 protein is CASSEGSAGNQPQHF. The CDR3 bases are TGTGCCAGCAGTGAGGGGTCGGCAGGTAATCAGCCCCAGCATTTT.